The source of this T cell receptor (beta chain) is a study of T cells in Graves' hyperthyroidism and ophthalmopathy. Amplification targeted TCR beta CDR3 regions from RNA transcripts. First-round RT-PCR of the TCR CDR3 relied on the HTBI primer set. MiXCR, applied by TCRdb to the multiplex PCR reads, yields one record per CDR3 protein. Among around 580,000 distinct CDR3 sequences listed, approximately 44% were seen once. The germline V gene has CDR1 WSHSY and CDR2 SAAADI. There are 14 residues in the CDR3. Trimming took off 7 bases at V and 2 bases at J, with 11 bases between the two ends. Sample: peripheral blood or thyroid tissue (not recorded which). V gene TRBV10-2 combines with J gene TRBJ2-2; the D is unclear. The clonotype was recovered from a woman aged 18-35 years with Graves' hyperthyroidism. CDR3 sequence: CASTPRVNTGELFF. The CDR3 region has the DNA TGCGCCAGCACCCCTAGGGTTAACACCGGGGAGCTGTTTTTT.